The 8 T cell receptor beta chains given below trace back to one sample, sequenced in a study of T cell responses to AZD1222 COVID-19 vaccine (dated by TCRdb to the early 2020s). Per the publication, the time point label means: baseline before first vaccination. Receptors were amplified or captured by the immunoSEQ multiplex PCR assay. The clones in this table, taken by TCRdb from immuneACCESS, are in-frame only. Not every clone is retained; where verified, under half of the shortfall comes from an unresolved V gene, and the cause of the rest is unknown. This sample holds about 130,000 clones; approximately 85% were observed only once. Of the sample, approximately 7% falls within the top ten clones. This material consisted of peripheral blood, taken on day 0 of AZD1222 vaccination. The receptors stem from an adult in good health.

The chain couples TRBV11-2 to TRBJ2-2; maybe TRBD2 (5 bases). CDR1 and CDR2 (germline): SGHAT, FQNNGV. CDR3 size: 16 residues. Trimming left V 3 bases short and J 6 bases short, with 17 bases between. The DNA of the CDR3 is TGTGCCAGCAGCTTGGTGGCCGGAGGATCCGCCGGGGAGCTGTTTTTT. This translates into CASSLVAGGSAGELFF.

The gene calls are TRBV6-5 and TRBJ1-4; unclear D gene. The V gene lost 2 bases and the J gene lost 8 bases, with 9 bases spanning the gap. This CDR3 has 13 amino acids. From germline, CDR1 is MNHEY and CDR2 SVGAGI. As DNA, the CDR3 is TGTGCCAGCAGTTACGAGCGGAGGGAAAAACTGTTTTTT. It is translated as CASSYERREKLFF.

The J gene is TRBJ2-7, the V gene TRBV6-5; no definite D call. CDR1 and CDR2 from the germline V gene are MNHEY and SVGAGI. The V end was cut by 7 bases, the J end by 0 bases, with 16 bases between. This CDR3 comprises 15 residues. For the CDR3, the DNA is TGTGCCAGCAAAAAAGACAAGGGAAGCTCCTACGAGCAGTACTTC. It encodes CASKKDKGSSYEQYF.

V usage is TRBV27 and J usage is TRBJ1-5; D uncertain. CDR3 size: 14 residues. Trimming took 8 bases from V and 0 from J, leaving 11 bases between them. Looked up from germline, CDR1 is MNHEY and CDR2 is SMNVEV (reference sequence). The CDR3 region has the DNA TGTGCCAGCCGGTTTAGTAATAGCAATCAGCCCCAGCATTTT. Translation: CASRFSNSNQPQHF.

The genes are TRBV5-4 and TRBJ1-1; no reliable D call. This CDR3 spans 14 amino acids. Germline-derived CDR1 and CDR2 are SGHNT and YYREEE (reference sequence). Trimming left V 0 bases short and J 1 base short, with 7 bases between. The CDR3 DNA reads TGTGCCAGCAGCTTGGAACAATGGAACACTGAAGCTTTCTTT. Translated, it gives CASSLEQWNTEAFF.

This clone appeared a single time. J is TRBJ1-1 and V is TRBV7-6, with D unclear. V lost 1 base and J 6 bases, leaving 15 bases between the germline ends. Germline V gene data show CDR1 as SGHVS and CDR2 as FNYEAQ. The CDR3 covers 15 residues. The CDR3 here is CASSLGSTARSEAFF. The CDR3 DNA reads TGTGCCAGCAGCTTAGGGTCCACAGCCAGATCTGAAGCTTTCTTT.

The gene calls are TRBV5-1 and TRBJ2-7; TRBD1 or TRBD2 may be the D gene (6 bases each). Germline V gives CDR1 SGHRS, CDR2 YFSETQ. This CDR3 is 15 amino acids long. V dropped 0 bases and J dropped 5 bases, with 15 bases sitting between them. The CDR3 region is CASSLVGGTEDEQYF. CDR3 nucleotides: TGCGCCAGCAGCTTGGTCGGGGGCACGGAGGACGAGCAGTACTTC. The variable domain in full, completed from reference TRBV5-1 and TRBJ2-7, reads KAGVTQTPRYLIKTRGQQVTLSCSPISGHRSVSWYQQTPGQGLQFLFEYFSETQRNKGNFPGRFSGRQFSNSRSEMNVSTLELGDSALYLCASSLVGGTEDEQYFGPGTRLTVT.

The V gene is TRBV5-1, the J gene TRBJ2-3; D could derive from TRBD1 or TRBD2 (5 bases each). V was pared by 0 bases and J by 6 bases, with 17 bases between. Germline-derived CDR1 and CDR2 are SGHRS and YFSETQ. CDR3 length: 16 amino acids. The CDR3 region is CASSLGARDLTDTQYF. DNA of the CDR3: TGCGCCAGCAGCTTGGGGGCCAGGGACCTAACGGATACGCAGTATTTT.